Below are 7 T cell receptor beta chains sequenced from a single sample in a study of T cell clonality in common variable immunodeficiency. Assay used: immunoSEQ multiplex PCR; TCRdb lists only in-frame clones, some missing. This record lists about 32,000 clones, none seen once only, and the top ten clones contain 4.5%. The sample taken for sequencing was peripheral blood mononuclear cells. The receptors here all came from a person between 18 and 70 years old in good health.

Many counts were recorded for this clone. CDR3 DNA, as far as it was read: TGCAGTGCTAGACTAGCGGGACCCATCTACTACAATGAG. Translating it yields CSARLAGPIYYNE. The entire CDR3 sequence reads CSARLAGPIYYNEQFF. The chain uses TRBV20-1 and TRBJ2-1; 9 bases line up with TRBD2. The read gets to within 3 residues of the CDR3 end, and the germline J gene fills in the rest. CDR1 and CDR2 from the germline V gene are DFQATT and SNEGSKA (reference sequence). The junction had 8 bases not matched to a gene; V was cut back by 2 bases and J by 3 bases. The CDR3 has 16 residues.

This clone has a count of ten or more. With the read ending 3 residues before the CDR3 end, the germline J gene is used to fill in that end. The genes are TRBV5-6 and TRBJ1-1; D remains unclear. The CDR3 runs 13 residues. Germline V gene data show CDR1 as SGHDT and CDR2 as YYEEEE. Trimming removed 1 base from V and 0 bases from J, with 4 bases in between. CDR3 protein: CASSLTLNTEAFF. The CDR3 DNA, read in part, is TGTGCCAGCAGCTTGACTCTGAACACTGAA. The whole variable domain, remainder taken from reference TRBV5-6 and TRBJ1-1, is DAGVTQSPTHLIKTRGQQVTLRCSPKSGHDTVSWYQQALGQGPQFIFQYYEEEERQRGNFPDRFSGHQFPNYSSELNVNALLLGDSALYLCASSLTLNTEAFFGQGTRLTVV.

This clone was seen a handful of times. Read data end 3 residues before the CDR3 end; the end is taken from the germline J gene. The chain employs TRBV20-1 and TRBJ2-1; possibly TRBD1 for D (5 bases). The germline CDR1 and CDR2 sequences are DFQATT and SNEGSKA (reference sequence). Trimming shortened V by 4 bases and J by 4 bases, and 17 bases separated the two germline ends. This CDR3 contains 15 residues. The DNA read from the CDR3 is TGCAGTGCTATCTCTTGGGGCCAAGCTTACAATGAG. It encodes CSAISWGQAYNE. The CDR3, in full, reads CSAISWGQAYNEQFF.

This clone was detected ten times or more. The read halts 3 residues ahead of the CDR3 end, with the missing end drawn from the germline J gene. This chain links TRBV29-1 with TRBJ1-1; 8 nucleotides align to TRBD1. Germline trimming cut 7 bases from V and 1 base from J; bases unmatched to any gene: 5. Germline values: CDR1 SQVTM, CDR2 ANQGSEA. CDR3 size: 13 residues. This CDR3 is CSGSGTGNTEAFF. Incomplete CDR3 DNA: TGCAGCGGCTCCGGGACAGGGAACACTGAA.

This clone was counted ten times or more. The sequence runs out 3 residues before the end of the CDR3; the remainder is reconstructed from the germline J gene. The chain uses TRBV19 and TRBJ1-4, with a tentative D call TRBD1 (5 bases). This CDR3 region has 16 residues. V was shortened by 0 bases and J by 3 bases, with 11 bases between the two germline ends. Germline V lookup: CDR1 LNHDA, CDR2 SQIVND (reference sequence). The DNA read from the CDR3 is TGTGCCAGTAGTATAGATCGATGGGGCCCTAATGAAAAA. The encoded protein is CASSIDRWGPNEK. The whole CDR3 region reads CASSIDRWGPNEKLFF. The variable domain in full, with the rest retrieved from reference TRBV19 and TRBJ1-4, is DGGITQSPKYLFRKEGQNVTLSCEQNLNHDAMYWYRQDPGQGLRLIYYSQIVNDFQKGDIAEGYSVSREKKESFPLTVTSAQKNPTAFYLCASSIDRWGPNEKLFFGSGTQLSVL.

There are many counts of this clone. The CDR3 goes on 3 residues after the read ends, and that part is filled in from the germline J gene. The gene calls are TRBV30 and TRBJ1-1; perhaps TRBD1 as D (5 bases). The germline CDR1 and CDR2 sequences are GTSNPN and SVGIG (reference sequence). The CDR3 has 15 residues. The V and J ends lost 3 bases and 0 bases respectively, with 14 bases between them. Incomplete CDR3 DNA: TGTGCCTGGAGCGCCCCAGACAGAGTGAACACTGAA. This translates into CAWSAPDRVNTE. The entire CDR3 reads CAWSAPDRVNTEAFF.

This clone was counted only a few times. The sequence runs out 3 residues before the end of the CDR3; the remainder is reconstructed from the germline J gene. The V call is TRBV7-9, the J call TRBJ1-2; D is unresolved. The CDR3 has 14 amino acids. Germline V gives CDR1 SEHNR, CDR2 FQNEAQ (reference sequence). The CDR3 DNA, read in part, is TGTGCCAGCAACATCCAGGCGGGCCCCTCGGGC. Amino acids: CASNIQAGPSG. The CDR3, in full, reads CASNIQAGPSGYTF.